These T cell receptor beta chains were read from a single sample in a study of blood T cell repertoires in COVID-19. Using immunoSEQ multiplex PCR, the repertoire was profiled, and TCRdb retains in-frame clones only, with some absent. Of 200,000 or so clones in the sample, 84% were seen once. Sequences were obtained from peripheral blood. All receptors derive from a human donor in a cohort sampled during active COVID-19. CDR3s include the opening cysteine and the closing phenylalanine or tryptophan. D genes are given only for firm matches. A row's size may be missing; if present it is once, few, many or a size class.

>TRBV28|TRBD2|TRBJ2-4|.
CASSPYTLAGLAKNIQYF
TGTGCCAGCAGTCCCTACACCCTAGCGGGCCTAGCCAAAAACATTCAGTACTTC
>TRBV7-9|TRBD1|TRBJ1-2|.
CASSFLMDRRYYGYTF
TGTGCCAGCAGCTTCCTTATGGACAGGCGATACTATGGCTACACCTTC
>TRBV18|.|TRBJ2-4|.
CASSPEQGFLAKNIQYF
TGTGCCAGCTCACCCGAACAGGGTTTTTTAGCCAAAAACATTCAGTACTTC
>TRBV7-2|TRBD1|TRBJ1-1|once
CASSYTGGTEAFF
TGTGCCAGCAGTTATACAGGGGGAACTGAAGCTTTCTTT
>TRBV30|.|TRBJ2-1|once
CAWSLGRPLGVEQFF
TGTGCCTGGAGTCTCGGGAGACCCCTGGGCGTTGAGCAGTTCTTC
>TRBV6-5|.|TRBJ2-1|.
CASSSDRSSYNEQFF
TGTGCCAGCAGTTCTGACAGGAGTAGTTACAATGAGCAGTTCTTC
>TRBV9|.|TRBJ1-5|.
CASSAQGSNQPQHF
TGTGCCAGCAGCGCACAGGGTAGCAATCAGCCCCAGCATTTT
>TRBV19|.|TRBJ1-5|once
CASSIGGQPQHF
TGTGCCAGTAGTATCGGGGGGCAGCCCCAGCATTTT
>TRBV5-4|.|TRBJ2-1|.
CASSLASSDEQFF
TGTGCCAGCAGCTTGGCCTCTTCCGATGAGCAGTTCTTC
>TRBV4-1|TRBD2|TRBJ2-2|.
CASHPSGGETGELFF
TGCGCCAGCCACCCTAGCGGAGGGGAAACCGGGGAGCTGTTTTTT
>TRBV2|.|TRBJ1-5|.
CASSVQGFNQPQHF
TGTGCCAGCAGTGTCCAGGGTTTCAACCAGCCCCAGCATTTT
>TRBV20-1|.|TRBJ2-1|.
CSTGDNEQFF
TGCTCTACTGGAGACAATGAGCAGTTCTTC
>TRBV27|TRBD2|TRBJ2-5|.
CASSLSSGTPQYF
TGTGCCAGCAGTTTAAGTAGCGGGACCCCCCAGTACTTC
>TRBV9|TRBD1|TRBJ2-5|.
CASSPRQGAAETQYF
TGTGCCAGCAGCCCCCGACAGGGGGCGGCGGAGACCCAGTACTTC
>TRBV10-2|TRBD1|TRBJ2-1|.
CASSEGRGSYNEQFF
TGCGCCAGCAGTGAGGGCAGGGGGTCTTACAATGAGCAGTTCTTC
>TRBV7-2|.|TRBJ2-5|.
CASSFRGETQYF
TGTGCCAGCAGCTTCAGGGGAGAGACCCAGTACTTC
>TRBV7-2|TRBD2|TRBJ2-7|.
CASSLEALAGTSYEQYF
TGTGCCAGCAGCTTAGAGGCTTTAGCGGGGACTTCCTACGAGCAGTACTTC
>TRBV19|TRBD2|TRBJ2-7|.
CASSLTSGAPTYEQYF
TGTGCCAGTAGTTTAACTAGCGGGGCCCCGACCTACGAGCAGTACTTC
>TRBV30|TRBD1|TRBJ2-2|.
CAWRTDRVNTGELFF
TGTGCCTGGCGAACCGACAGGGTGAACACCGGGGAGCTGTTTTTT
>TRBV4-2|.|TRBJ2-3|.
CASSPVEIGGPADTQYF
TGTGCCAGCAGCCCCGTTGAAATCGGAGGCCCTGCAGATACGCAGTATTTT
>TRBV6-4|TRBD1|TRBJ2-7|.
CASSDSPPRQGIYEQYF
TGTGCCAGCAGTGACTCTCCCCCGCGACAGGGGATCTACGAGCAGTACTTC
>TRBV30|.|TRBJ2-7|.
CAWSTSYEQYF
TGTGCCTGGAGTACTTCCTACGAGCAGTACTTC
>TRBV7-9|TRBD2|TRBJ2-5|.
CASSLYGPGGPSFRETQYF
TGTGCCAGCAGCTTGTACGGGCCGGGAGGGCCTAGTTTCAGGGAGACCCAGTACTTC
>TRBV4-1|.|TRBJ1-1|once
CASSPSPSGITEAFF
TGCGCCAGCAGCCCTTCCCCCTCAGGGATCACTGAAGCTTTCTTT
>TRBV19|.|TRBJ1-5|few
CASSIVGGVSNQPQHF
TGTGCCAGTAGTATAGTGGGGGGGGTGAGCAATCAGCCCCAGCATTTT
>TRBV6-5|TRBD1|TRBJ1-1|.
CASPGTGWHTEAFF
TGTGCCAGTCCCGGGACAGGGTGGCACACTGAAGCTTTCTTT
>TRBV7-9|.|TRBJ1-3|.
CASSFPGNTIYF
TGTGCCAGCAGCTTCCCGGGAAACACCATATATTTT
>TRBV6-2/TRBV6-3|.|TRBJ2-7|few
CASSWTPSSYEQYF
TGTGCCAGCAGTTGGACTCCTAGCTCCTACGAGCAGTACTTC
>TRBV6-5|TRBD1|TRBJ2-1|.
CASSYSNRGRNEQFF
TGTGCCAGCAGTTACAGTAACAGGGGGCGGAATGAGCAGTTCTTC
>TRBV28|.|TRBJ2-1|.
CASSLSYREQFF
TGTGCCAGCAGTTTATCTTACAGGGAGCAGTTCTTC
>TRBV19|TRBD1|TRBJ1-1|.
CASSINRGTEAFF
TGTGCCAGTAGCATTAACAGGGGCACTGAAGCTTTCTTT
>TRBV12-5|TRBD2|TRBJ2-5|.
CASGPGLAGETQYF
TGTGCTAGTGGACCTGGACTAGCGGGAGAGACCCAGTACTTC
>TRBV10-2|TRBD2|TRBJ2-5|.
CASSERAAGAGGAETQYF
TGCGCCAGCAGTGAGAGGGCCGCGGGAGCGGGAGGAGCGGAGACCCAGTACTTC
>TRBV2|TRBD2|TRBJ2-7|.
CASSQGLALTYEQYF
TGTGCCAGCAGTCAAGGACTAGCGTTAACCTACGAGCAGTACTTC
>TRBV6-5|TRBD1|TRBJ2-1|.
CASSGTVHSYNEQFF
TGTGCCAGCAGCGGGACAGTCCACTCCTACAATGAGCAGTTCTTC
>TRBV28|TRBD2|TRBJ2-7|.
CASSGGLAYHNSYEQYF
TGTGCCAGCAGTGGGGGACTAGCGTACCACAACTCCTACGAGCAGTACTTC
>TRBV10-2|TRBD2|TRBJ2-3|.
CASTAGGSTDTQYF
TGCGCCAGCACAGCGGGAGGTAGCACAGATACGCAGTATTTT
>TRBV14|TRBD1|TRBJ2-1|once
CASSLGQGRHNEQFF
TGTGCCAGCAGCCTAGGACAGGGGAGGCACAATGAGCAGTTCTTC
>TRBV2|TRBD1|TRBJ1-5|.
CASRRQGGNQPQHF
TGTGCCAGCAGGAGACAGGGTGGCAATCAGCCCCAGCATTTT
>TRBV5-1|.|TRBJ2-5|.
CASSSIDRFEETQYF
TGCGCCAGCAGCTCGATAGACAGGTTTGAGGAGACCCAGTACTTC
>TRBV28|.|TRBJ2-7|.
CASTPQGAGDYEQYF
TGTGCCAGCACCCCCCAGGGCGCAGGGGACTACGAGCAGTACTTC
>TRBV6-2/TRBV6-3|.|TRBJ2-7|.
CASSYTSSYEQYF
TGTGCCAGCAGTTACACTAGCTCCTACGAGCAGTACTTC
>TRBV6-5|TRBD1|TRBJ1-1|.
CASSSTGTNTEAFF
TGTGCCAGCAGTTCGACAGGGACGAACACTGAAGCTTTCTTT
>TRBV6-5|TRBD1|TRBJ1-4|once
CASRDRAGEKLFF
TGTGCCAGCAGGGACAGGGCGGGTGAAAAACTGTTTTTT
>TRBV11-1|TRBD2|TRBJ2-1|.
CASSLLAGGGEQFF
TGTGCCAGCAGCTTACTAGCGGGAGGGGGTGAGCAGTTCTTC
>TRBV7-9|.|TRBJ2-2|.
CASSLRRTNTGELFF
TGTGCCAGCAGCTTACGGCGGACGAACACCGGGGAGCTGTTTTTT
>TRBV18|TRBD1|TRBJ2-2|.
CASSPSRQGPNTGELFF
TGTGCCAGCTCACCCTCCCGACAGGGACCGAACACCGGGGAGCTGTTTTTT
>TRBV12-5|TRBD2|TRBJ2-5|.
CASGLVREAQETQYF
TGTGCTAGTGGTTTGGTGCGGGAGGCCCAAGAGACCCAGTACTTC
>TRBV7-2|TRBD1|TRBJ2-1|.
CASRDRDYNEQFF
TGTGCCAGCAGGGACAGGGACTACAATGAGCAGTTCTTC
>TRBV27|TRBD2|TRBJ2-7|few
CASSLYSGLAGVGSYEQYF
TGTGCCAGCAGTCTCTATTCGGGACTAGCGGGAGTGGGAAGCTACGAGCAGTACTTC
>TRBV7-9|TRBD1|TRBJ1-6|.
CASTSGTGINSPLHF
TGTGCCAGCACCTCGGGGACAGGGATAAATTCACCCCTCCACTTT
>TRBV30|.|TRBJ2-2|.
CAWSVQGAGELFF
TGTGCCTGGAGTGTACAGGGAGCCGGGGAGCTGTTTTTT
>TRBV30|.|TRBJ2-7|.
CARPGDSYEQYF
TGTGCCAGGCCGGGGGACTCCTACGAGCAGTACTTC
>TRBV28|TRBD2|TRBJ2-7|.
CASSSLPAGGSYEQYF
TGTGCCAGCAGTTCACTTCCGGCGGGAGGTTCCTACGAGCAGTACTTC
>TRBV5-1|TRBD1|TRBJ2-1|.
CASRRLDRDHEQFF
TGCGCCAGCAGGCGACTCGACAGGGACCATGAGCAGTTCTTC